What follows is one T cell receptor beta chain and its context. What it recognizes is unknown. The data derive from a study of memory CD4+ T cells and cytomegalovirus serostatus. For the study at large: This sample comes from healthy Belgian adults, eight to ten CMV seropositive, approximately 25 seronegative.

The sort gate was single viable CD3+CD4+CD8-CD45RO+ cells for memory CD4+ T cells. General study results and limits: Median bootstrapped AUC for CMV status was about 0.95 originally, less than 0.93 US-trained. Each of approximately 69 CMV-associated TCRbeta sequences occurred in one to five individuals. Suggested: most of the CMV-linked TCR signature lies in CD4+ memory cells.

Assay used: immunoSEQ multiplex PCR; TCRdb lists only in-frame clones, some missing. The data hold tens of thousands of clones, with 75% to 80% observed a single time. The TCR originated in an adult in good health and CMV-seropositive. The sequenced material came from memory CD4+ T cells from blood.

The CDR3 here is CASSPDRATYEQYF. In nucleotides, the CDR3 is TGTGCCAGCTCACCGGACAGAGCTACCTACGAGCAGTACTTC. V and J are TRBV18 and TRBJ2-7; maybe TRBD1 (6 bases). The germline CDR1 and CDR2 sequences are KGHSH and LQKENI. This CDR3 has 14 amino acids. Trimming pared 3 bases from V and 2 bases from J, leaving 11 bases between.